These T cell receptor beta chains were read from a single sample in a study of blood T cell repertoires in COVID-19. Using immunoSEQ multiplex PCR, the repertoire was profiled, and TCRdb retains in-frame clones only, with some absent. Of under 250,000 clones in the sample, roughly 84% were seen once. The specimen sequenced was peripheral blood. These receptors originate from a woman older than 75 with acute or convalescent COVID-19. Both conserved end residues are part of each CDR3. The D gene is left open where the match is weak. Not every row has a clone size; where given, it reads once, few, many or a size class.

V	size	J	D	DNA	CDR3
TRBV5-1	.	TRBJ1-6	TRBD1	TGCGCCAGCAGCTTGGAAACAGGGGTGACGGCCCTCCACTTT	CASSLETGVTALHF
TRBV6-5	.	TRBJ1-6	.	TGTGCCAGCAGTACGATGATTAGTTCACCCCTCCACTTT	CASSTMISSPLHF
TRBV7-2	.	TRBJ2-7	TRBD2	TGTGCCAGCGCAGCGGGGGGTTACGAGCAGTACTTC	CASAAGGYEQYF
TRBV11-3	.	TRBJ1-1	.	TGTGCCAGCAGCTTAGATGGGGGGGACTCTTTAGCTTTCTTT	CASSLDGGDSLAFF
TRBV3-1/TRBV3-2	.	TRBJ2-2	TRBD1	TGTGCCAGCAGCCATCGACAGGGGACCAACACCGGGGAGCTGTTTTTT	CASSHRQGTNTGELFF
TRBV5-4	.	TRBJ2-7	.	TGTGCCAGCAGCCAGGACTCTTACTCCTACGAGCAGTACTTC	CASSQDSYSYEQYF
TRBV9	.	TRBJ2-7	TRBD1	TGTGCCAGCAGCGGATTGGACAGGGGGTACGAGCAGTACTTC	CASSGLDRGYEQYF
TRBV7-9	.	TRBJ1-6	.	TGTGCCAGCAGCTTAGGGCAGGATAATTCACCCCTCCACTTT	CASSLGQDNSPLHF
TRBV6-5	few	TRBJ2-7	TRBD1	TGTGCCACCCGACAGGGCTCCTACGAGCAGTACTTC	CATRQGSYEQYF
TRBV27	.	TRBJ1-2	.	TGTGCCAGCAGTTCGGGGGGGGCCGTCAACTATGGCTACACCTTC	CASSSGGAVNYGYTF
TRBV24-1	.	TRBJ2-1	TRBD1	TGTGCCACCAGTCCCGGGACAGGGGGCCACAATGAGCAGTTCTTC	CATSPGTGGHNEQFF
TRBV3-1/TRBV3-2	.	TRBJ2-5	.	TGTGCCAGCAGCCATGTGGGGAGCCAAGAGACCCAGTACTTC	CASSHVGSQETQYF
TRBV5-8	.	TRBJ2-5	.	TGTGCCAGCAGCCCAGGGGACCAAGAGACCCAGTACTTC	CASSPGDQETQYF
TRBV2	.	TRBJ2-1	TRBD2	TGTGCCAGCAGTGAGCGGGGGGGCTCCTACAATGAGCAGTTCTTC	CASSERGGSYNEQFF
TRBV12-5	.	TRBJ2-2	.	TGTGCTAGTGGTTTAACTGTCCAGGGGGGCACCGGGGAGCTGTTTTTT	CASGLTVQGGTGELFF
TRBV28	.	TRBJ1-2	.	TGTGCCAGCATGACAGGCCCTTATGGCTACACCTTC	CASMTGPYGYTF
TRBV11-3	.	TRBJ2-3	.	TGTGCCAGCAGCTTAAGAGGCCGGGATACGCAGTATTTT	CASSLRGRDTQYF
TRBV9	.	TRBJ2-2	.	TGTGCCAGCAGCGTAGACCACAGCTACACCGGGGAGCTGTTTTTT	CASSVDHSYTGELFF
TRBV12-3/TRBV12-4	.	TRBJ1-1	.	TGTGCCAGCAGCCCCCGGATGAGGGAAGCTTTCTTT	CASSPRMREAFF
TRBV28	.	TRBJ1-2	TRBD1	TGTGCCAGCAGACAGGGGAAGTATGGCTACACCTTC	CASRQGKYGYTF
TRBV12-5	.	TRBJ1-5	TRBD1	TGTGCTAGTGGTTTGGTAATAACAGGGGGTAATCAGCCCCAGCATTTT	CASGLVITGGNQPQHF
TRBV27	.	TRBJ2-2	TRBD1	TGTGCCAGCAGTTTTCGGACAGGGCGTAACACCGGGGAGCTGTTTTTT	CASSFRTGRNTGELFF
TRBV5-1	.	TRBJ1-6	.	TGCGCCAGCAGCCCGGGGAGGGGGGATTCACCCCTCCACTTT	CASSPGRGDSPLHF
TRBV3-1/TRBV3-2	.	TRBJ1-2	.	TGTGCCAGCAGCCAAGGGGGGGGGAGAGGCTATGGCTACACCTTC	CASSQGGGRGYGYTF
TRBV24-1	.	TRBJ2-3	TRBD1	TGTGCCACCAGTTTGGGACAGGGGGTCGATACGCAGTATTTT	CATSLGQGVDTQYF
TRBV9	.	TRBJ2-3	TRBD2	TGTGCCAGCAGCCCTAGCGGCACCCAAGATACGCAGTATTTT	CASSPSGTQDTQYF
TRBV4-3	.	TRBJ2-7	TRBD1	TGCGCCAGCAGCCAACAGGCAGGGGGCTCCTACGAGCAGTACTTC	CASSQQAGGSYEQYF
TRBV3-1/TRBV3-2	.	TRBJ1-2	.	TGTGCCAGCAGCCAAGTGGGGACTCATGGCTACACCTTC	CASSQVGTHGYTF
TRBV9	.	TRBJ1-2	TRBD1	TGTGCCAGCAGCTTTGGGACAGGGTCAAACTATGGCTACACCTTC	CASSFGTGSNYGYTF
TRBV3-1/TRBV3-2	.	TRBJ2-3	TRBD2	TGTGCCAGCAGCCGGGGACTAGCGGGGGCAGATACGCAGTATTTT	CASSRGLAGADTQYF
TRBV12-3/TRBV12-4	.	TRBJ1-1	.	TGTGCCAGCAGTCCCACATTGAACACTGAAGCTTTCTTT	CASSPTLNTEAFF
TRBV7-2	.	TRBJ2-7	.	TGTGCCAGCAGCTTAGGTCGGCAGGGCTACGAGCAGTACTTC	CASSLGRQGYEQYF
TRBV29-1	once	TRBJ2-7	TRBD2	TGCAGCGTTACACTAGCGGGGGTGGGTGAGCAGTACTTC	CSVTLAGVGEQYF
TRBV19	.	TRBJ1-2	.	TGTGCCAGTAGTATCTCCTCAGGGATCTATGGCTACACCTTC	CASSISSGIYGYTF
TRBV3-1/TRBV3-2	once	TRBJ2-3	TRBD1	TGTGCCAGCAGCCAATGGGGGACAGCAAGCACAGATACGCAGTATTTT	CASSQWGTASTDTQYF
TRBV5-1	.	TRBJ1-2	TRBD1	TGCGCCAGCAGCTTGGCCGGGGCAGGGGGCTTGACGAAGGGCTACACCTTC	CASSLAGAGGLTKGYTF
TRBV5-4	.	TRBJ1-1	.	TGTGCCAGCAGCTTGGCCAAACAGGGCACTGAAGCTTTCTTT	CASSLAKQGTEAFF
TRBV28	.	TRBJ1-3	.	TGTGCCAGCAGTTTTCGGGGCAGACAGGTCGGCTCTGGAAACACCATATATTTT	CASSFRGRQVGSGNTIYF
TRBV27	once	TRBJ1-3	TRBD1	TGTGCCAGCAGTCCGTCCCAACTGCGGACAGGCTCTGGAAACACCATATATTTT	CASSPSQLRTGSGNTIYF
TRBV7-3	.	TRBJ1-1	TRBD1	TGTGCCAGCAGTGTTACAGGGGACTTCACTGAAGCTTTCTTT	CASSVTGDFTEAFF
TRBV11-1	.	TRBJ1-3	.	TGTGCCAGCAGCCCAGGATACGGCTCTGGAAACACCATATATTTT	CASSPGYGSGNTIYF
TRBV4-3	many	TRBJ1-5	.	TGCGCCAGCAGCCAAGAACCAGGGAACAATCAGCCCCAGCATTTT	CASSQEPGNNQPQHF
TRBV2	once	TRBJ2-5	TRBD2	TGTGCCAGCAGTTCCGGGACTAGCGGGGTAGAGACCCAGTACTTC	CASSSGTSGVETQYF
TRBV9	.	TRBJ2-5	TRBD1	TGTGCCAGCAGCGTAGGACAGGGTCGGGAGACCCAGTACTTC	CASSVGQGRETQYF
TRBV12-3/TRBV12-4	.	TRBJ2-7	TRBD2	TGTGCCAGCACCATCGGGGGGTCCTACGAGCAGTACTTC	CASTIGGSYEQYF
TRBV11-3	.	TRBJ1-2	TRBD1	TGTGCCAGCAGCTTAGAAGGGACAGGGGGCCGAGTCTATGGCTACACCTTC	CASSLEGTGGRVYGYTF
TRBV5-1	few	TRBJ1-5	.	TGCGCCAGCAGCTTGGTGGGCGGGGAACAGCCCCAGCATTTT	CASSLVGGEQPQHF
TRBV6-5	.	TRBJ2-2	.	TGTGCCAGCAGTTCCAGGGGGAACACCGGGGAGCTGTTTTTT	CASSSRGNTGELFF
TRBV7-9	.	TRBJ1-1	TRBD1	TGTGCCAGCAGCTTAGTCCCCGTGACAGGGCGCTTTGAAGCTTTCTTT	CASSLVPVTGRFEAFF